This entry lists 3 T cell receptor beta chains sequenced from one sample in a study of cytomegalovirus exposure and HLA in healthy donors. A multiplex PCR was run with 60 Vbeta primers and 13 Jbeta primers. Measured with immunoSEQ multiplex PCR; TCRdb has only the in-frame clones, and not every one. The sample consists of approximately 190,000 clones, around 75% of them appearing once. The sample comprised PBMCs. The receptors here all came from a man aged 40-50 years in good health and CMV-seropositive.

J is TRBJ2-3 and V is TRBV9; 8 positions match TRBD2. CDR3 length equals 15 residues. The germline CDR1 and CDR2 sequences are SGDLS and YYNGEE. V lost 0 bases and J lost 6; bases outside the gene matches: 6. CDR3 sequence (DNA): TGTGCCAGCAGCGTAGGTGACGGGGGGGGCGATACGCAGTATTTT. Its protein is CASSVGDGGGDTQYF.

V and J are TRBV5-6 and TRBJ2-5, with a tentative D call TRBD2 (6 bases). The CDR3 runs 13 residues. Trimming shortened V by 4 bases and J by 7 bases, and 14 bases separated the two germline ends. The germline V gene encodes CDR1 SGHDT and CDR2 YYEEEE. This chain's CDR3 is CASSPTRTGTQYF. The CDR3 region has the DNA TGTGCCAGCAGCCCGACTAGGACGGGGACCCAGTACTTC.

V gene TRBV30 combines with J gene TRBJ2-2; 7 nucleotides align to TRBD2. Germline V gene lookup returns CDR1 GTSNPN and CDR2 SVGIG (reference sequence). The CDR3 length is 15 residues. The V and J ends lost 0 bases and 0 bases, in that order; junction bases with no gene match: 1. DNA of the CDR3: TGTGCCTGGAGTGTGGGGGGGGCGAACACCGGGGAGCTGTTTTTT. Protein product: CAWSVGGANTGELFF.